The entry below describes one T cell receptor (beta chain). Looked up from germline, CDR1 is DFQATT and CDR2 is SNEGSKA (reference sequence). This CDR3 has 16 amino acids. V lost 6 bases and J lost 8; bases outside the gene matches: 17. This sample's TCRbeta library carried unique molecular identifier barcodes. TCRdb used MiXCR to reprocess the PCR reads, holding one entry per CDR3 protein. The profile shows roughly 89,000 distinct CDR3 sequences, more than 10% of them singletons. This record comes from a study of T-cell reconstitution after alpha-beta-depleted transplantation in children. V gene TRBV20-1 combines with J gene TRBJ1-1; 11 nucleotides agree with TRBD1. The sequence was collected from a human donor who donated a stem cell graft to a child with inherited bone marrow failure. The input for sequencing was PBMCs from the stem cell graft donor, taken from the stem cell graft. CDR3 in DNA: TGCAGTGCGCGCGGACAGGGGGCGCGGGATTCAGGAGAAGCTTTCTTT. Its translation: CSARGQGARDSGEAFF.